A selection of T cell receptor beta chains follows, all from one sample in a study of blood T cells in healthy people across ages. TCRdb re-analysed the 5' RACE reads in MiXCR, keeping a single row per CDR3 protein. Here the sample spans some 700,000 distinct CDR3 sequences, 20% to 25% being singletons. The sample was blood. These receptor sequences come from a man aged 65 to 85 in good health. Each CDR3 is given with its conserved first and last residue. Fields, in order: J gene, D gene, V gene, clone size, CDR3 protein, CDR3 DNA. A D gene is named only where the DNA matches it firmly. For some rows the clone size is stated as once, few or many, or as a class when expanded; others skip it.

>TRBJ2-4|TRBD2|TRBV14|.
CASSQTGWGGVQYF
TGTGCCAGCAGCCAAACAGGTTGGGGAGGGGTTCAGTACTTC
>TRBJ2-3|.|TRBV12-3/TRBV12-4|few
CASSLGSADAQYF
TGTGCCAGCAGTTTAGGGAGCGCAGATGCGCAGTATTTT
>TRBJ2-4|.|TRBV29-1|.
CSVGSVVAKNIQYF
TGCAGCGTTGGGTCAGTGGTAGCCAAAAACATTCAGTACTTC
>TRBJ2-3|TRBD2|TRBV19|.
CASSIVGLAGDTQYF
TGTGCCAGTAGTATAGTTGGGCTAGCGGGAGATACGCAGTATTTT
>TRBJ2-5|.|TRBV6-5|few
CASSYTQTRTETQYF
TGTGCCAGCAGTTACACACAAACACGGACGGAGACCCAGTACTTC
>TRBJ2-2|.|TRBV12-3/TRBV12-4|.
CASTWGHSNTGELFF
TGTGCCAGCACCTGGGGGCACTCGAACACCGGGGAGCTGTTTTTT
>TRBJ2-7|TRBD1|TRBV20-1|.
CSVKGQGFHEQYF
TGCAGTGTTAAGGGACAGGGTTTCCACGAGCAGTACTTC
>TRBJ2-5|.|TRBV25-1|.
CASSQTGTFLETQYF
TGTGCCAGCAGCCAAACCGGGACATTCCTGGAGACCCAGTACTTC
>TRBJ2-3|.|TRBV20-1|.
CSASDRGLSTDTQYF
TGCAGTGCTAGCGACAGGGGACTAAGCACAGATACGCAGTATTTT
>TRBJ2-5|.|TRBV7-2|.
CASSLSAVETQYF
TGTGCCAGCAGCTTATCCGCGGTCGAGACCCAGTACTTC
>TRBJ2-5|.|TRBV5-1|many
CASSLSDGSTEQYF
TGCGCCAGCAGCTTGAGTGATGGATCTACGGAGCAGTACTTC
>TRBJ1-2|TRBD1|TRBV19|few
CASSIGPGQRGYTF
TGTGCCAGTAGTATTGGCCCGGGACAGCGAGGCTACACCTTC
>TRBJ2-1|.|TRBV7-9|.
CASSHTTPHNEQFF
TGTGCCAGCAGCCATACGACTCCCCACAATGAGCAGTTCTTC
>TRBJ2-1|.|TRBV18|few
CASSPGPGLAGEQFF
TGTGCCAGCTCACCAGGTCCAGGTCTGGCAGGGGAGCAGTTCTTC
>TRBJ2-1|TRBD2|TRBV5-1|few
CASSLGLAGGPHEQFF
TGCGCCAGCAGCTTGGGATTAGCGGGGGGGCCGCATGAGCAGTTCTTC
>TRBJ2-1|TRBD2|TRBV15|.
CATSSLTSGGWGNEQFF
TGTGCCACCAGCAGTCTGACTAGCGGGGGGTGGGGCAATGAGCAGTTCTTC
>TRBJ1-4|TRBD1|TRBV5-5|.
CASNPDRGSEKLFF
TGTGCCAGCAACCCGGACAGGGGGAGTGAAAAACTGTTTTTT
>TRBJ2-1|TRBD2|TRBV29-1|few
CSVEDSIGRAGYYNEQFF
TGCAGCGTTGAAGATTCCATTGGTCGAGCGGGGTACTACAATGAGCAGTTCTTC
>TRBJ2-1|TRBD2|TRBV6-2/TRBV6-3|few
CASSANFGTSAPNEQFF
TGTGCCAGCAGCGCAAACTTCGGGACTAGCGCGCCCAATGAGCAGTTCTTC
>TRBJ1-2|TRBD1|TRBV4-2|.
CASSQDTGDYGYTF
TGTGCCAGCAGCCAGGATACAGGGGACTATGGCTACACCTTC
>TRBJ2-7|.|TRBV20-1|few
CSARVGGSPSYEQYF
TGCAGTGCTAGAGTCGGGGGCTCCCCCTCCTACGAGCAGTACTTC
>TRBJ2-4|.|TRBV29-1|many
CSVEEGRDIQYF
TGCAGCGTTGAAGAAGGCCGGGACATTCAGTACTTC
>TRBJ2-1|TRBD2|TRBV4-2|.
CATQGLAGEFF
TGTGCCACCCAAGGACTAGCGGGGGAGTTCTTC
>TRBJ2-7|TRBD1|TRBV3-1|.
CASEGQAHEQYF
TGTGCCAGCGAAGGACAGGCGCACGAGCAGTACTTC
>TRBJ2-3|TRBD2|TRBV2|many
CASNPSPGLAGGPDTQYF
TGTGCCAGCAATCCTTCCCCGGGACTAGCGGGAGGGCCAGATACGCAGTATTTT
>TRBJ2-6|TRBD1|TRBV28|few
CASRDSSSGANVQTF
TGTGCCAGCCGGGACAGTTCCTCTGGGGCCAACGTCCAGACCTTC
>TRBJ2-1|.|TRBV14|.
CASSQVQGFYNEQFF
TGTGCCAGCAGCCAAGTTCAGGGGTTCTACAATGAGCAGTTCTTC
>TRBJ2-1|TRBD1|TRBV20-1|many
CSARDAQRQGAGNEQFF
TGCAGTGCTAGAGACGCCCAAAGACAGGGGGCAGGCAATGAGCAGTTCTTC
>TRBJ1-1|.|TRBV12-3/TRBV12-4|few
CASSSGRGGTEAFF
TGTGCCAGCAGTTCCGGACGGGGTGGCACTGAAGCTTTCTTT
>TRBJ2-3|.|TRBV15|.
CATSRSSGRTDTQYF
TGTGCCACCAGCAGATCCAGTGGACGCACAGATACGCAGTATTTT
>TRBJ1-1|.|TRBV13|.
CASSQRTSRAFF
TGTGCCAGCAGCCAAAGGACGAGTAGAGCTTTCTTT
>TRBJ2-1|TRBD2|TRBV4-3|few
CASSQAFGRESVSEQFF
TGCGCCAGCAGCCAAGCCTTCGGGCGGGAGTCCGTAAGTGAGCAGTTCTTC
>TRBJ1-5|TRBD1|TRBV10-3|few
CAISERSGGNQPQHF
TGTGCCATCAGTGAGAGGTCAGGGGGTAATCAGCCCCAGCATTTT
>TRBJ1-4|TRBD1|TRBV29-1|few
CSVEGAGGLLFF
TGCAGCGTCGAGGGGGCAGGGGGCTTATTGTTTTTT
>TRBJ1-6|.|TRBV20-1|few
CSARDSRTVNSPLHF
TGCAGTGCTAGAGATTCAAGGACAGTAAATTCACCCCTCCACTTT
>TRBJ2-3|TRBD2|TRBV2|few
CASSGLAGGSDTQYF
TGTGCCAGCAGTGGTCTAGCGGGGGGCTCAGATACGCAGTATTTT
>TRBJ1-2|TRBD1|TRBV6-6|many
CASTRTGTNYGYTF
TGTGCCAGCACAAGGACAGGGACTAACTATGGCTACACCTTC
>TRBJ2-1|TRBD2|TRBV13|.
CASRSRLAGGGEQFF
TGTGCCAGCAGATCCAGACTAGCGGGGGGTGGTGAGCAGTTCTTC
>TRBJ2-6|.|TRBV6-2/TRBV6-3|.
CASSYSRDPGSGANVLTF
TGTGCTAGCAGTTACTCGCGGGACCCAGGCTCTGGGGCCAACGTCCTGACTTTC
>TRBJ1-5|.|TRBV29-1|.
CSVEKLLDDQPQHF
TGCAGCGTTGAGAAGTTACTCGACGATCAGCCCCAGCATTTT
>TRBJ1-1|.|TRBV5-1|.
CASSLADGGLNTEAFF
TGCGCCAGCAGCTTGGCCGATGGGGGCTTAAACACTGAAGCTTTCTTT
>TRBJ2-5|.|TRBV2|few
CASRAGPQETQYF
TGTGCCAGCAGGGCAGGGCCACAAGAGACCCAGTACTTC
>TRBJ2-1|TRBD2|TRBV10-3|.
CAIRPGTSGAYNEQFF
TGTGCCATTAGACCCGGGACTAGCGGGGCCTACAATGAGCAGTTCTTC
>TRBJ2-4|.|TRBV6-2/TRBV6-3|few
CASGAVNLAKNIQYF
TGTGCCAGCGGAGCGGTGAACCTAGCCAAAAACATTCAGTACTTC
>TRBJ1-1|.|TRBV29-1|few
CSVDVNTEAFF
TGCAGCGTTGACGTGAACACTGAAGCTTTCTTT
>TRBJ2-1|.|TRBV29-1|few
CSVGQGYYNEQFF
TGCAGCGTTGGCCAGGGGTACTACAATGAGCAGTTCTTC
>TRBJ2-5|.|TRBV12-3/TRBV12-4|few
CASRQSYGETQYF
TGTGCCAGCAGACAGTCTTACGGGGAGACCCAGTACTTC
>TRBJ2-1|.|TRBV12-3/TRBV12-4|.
CASSGGSVVLEQFF
TGTGCCAGCAGTGGGGGGTCGGTGGTTCTTGAGCAGTTCTTC
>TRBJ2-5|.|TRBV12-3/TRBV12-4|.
CASSLKGGPQETQYF
TGTGCCAGCAGTTTAAAGGGCGGACCGCAAGAGACCCAGTACTTC
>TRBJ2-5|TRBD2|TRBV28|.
CASSNPGTSGVETQYF
TGTGCCAGCAGTAATCCCGGGACTAGCGGGGTTGAGACCCAGTACTTC
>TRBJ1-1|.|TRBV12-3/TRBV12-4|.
CASSLVLKVTEAFF
TGTGCCAGCAGTTTGGTCCTGAAGGTCACTGAAGCTTTCTTT
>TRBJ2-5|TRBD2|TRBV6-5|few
CASSYSETSGKETQYF
TGTGCCAGCAGTTACTCGGAGACTAGCGGTAAAGAGACCCAGTACTTC
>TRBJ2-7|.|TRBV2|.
CASTLLSSPTYEQYF
TGTGCCAGCACATTGCTTAGCTCCCCAACCTACGAGCAGTACTTC